This TCR beta chain was recovered during a study of blood T cells in healthy people across ages. Regarding the study as a whole: Higher naive T cell percentage went strongly together with higher TCR beta diversity.

The length of the CDR3 is 17 residues. V trimming: 6 bases; J trimming: 7 bases; junction bases outside the gene matches: 17. CDR1 is MDHEN, CDR2 SYDVKM, per germline. PCR was performed a second time for about 7 to 11 cycles using a sample-barcoded 5' primer and a J-beta primer mix. Each cDNA molecule, via a template-switch adaptor with 12 random nucleotides, was tagged. TCRdb redid the calling of the 5' RACE reads with MiXCR, one entry per CDR3 protein. The sample lists fewer than 1.5 million distinct CDR3 sequences, approximately 40% occurring once. As for this clonotype: The antigen is unknown.

Sequencing was done on a sample of blood. The J gene is TRBJ2-4, the V gene TRBV28; 8 bases are shared with TRBD1. The TCR comes from a woman aged 18-29 years in good health. CDR3 region: CASRPGTGGVLRNIQYF. DNA for the CDR3: TGTGCCAGCAGACCCGGGACAGGAGGGGTACTAAGGAACATTCAGTACTTC.